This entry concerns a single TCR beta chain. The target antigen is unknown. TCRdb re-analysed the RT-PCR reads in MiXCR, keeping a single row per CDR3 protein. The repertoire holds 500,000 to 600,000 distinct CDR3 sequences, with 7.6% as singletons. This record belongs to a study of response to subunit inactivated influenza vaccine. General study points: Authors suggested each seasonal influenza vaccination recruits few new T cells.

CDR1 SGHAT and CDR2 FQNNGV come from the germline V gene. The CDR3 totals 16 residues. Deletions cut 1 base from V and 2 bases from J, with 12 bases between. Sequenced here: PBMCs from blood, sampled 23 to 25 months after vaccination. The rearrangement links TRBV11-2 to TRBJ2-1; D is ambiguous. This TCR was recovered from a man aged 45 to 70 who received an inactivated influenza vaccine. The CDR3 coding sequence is TGTGCCAGCAGCTTAGGGATAGTGGGAACCTACAATGAGCAGTTCTTC. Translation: CASSLGIVGTYNEQFF.